These 10 T cell receptor beta chains were all obtained from the same sample, sequenced in a study of blood T cell repertoires in COVID-19. Libraries were prepared by immunoSEQ multiplex PCR; TCRdb keeps only in-frame clonotypes and omits some of them. This table has fewer than 250,000 clones, around nine tenths appearing once. The material sequenced was peripheral blood. These receptors came from a woman between 40 and 50 years old with acute or convalescent COVID-19.

V is TRBV21-1 and J is TRBJ1-5; the D call in the table, TRBD1, was not verified against the DNA. TRBV21-1 is a pseudogene. The CDR3 consists of 16 residues. The CDR3 DNA reads TGTGCCAGCCGTGGGGCCCAGCGCTATAGCAATCAGCCCCAGCATTTT. Its protein is CASRGAQRYSNQPQHF.

The chain couples TRBV5-1 to TRBJ1-2, with D possibly being TRBD1 (6 bases). Trimming removed 0 bases from V and 6 bases from J, with 9 bases in between. This CDR3 comprises 13 residues. Germline-derived CDR1 and CDR2 are SGHRS and YFSETQ. The CDR3 loop reads CASSLGWTDGYTF. The CDR3 DNA reads TGCGCCAGCAGCTTGGGGTGGACAGATGGCTACACCTTC.

The V call is TRBV6-2 or TRBV6-3, the J call TRBJ1-1; no firm D call. The CDR3 is made up of 13 amino acids. The germline CDR1 and CDR2 sequences are MNHEY and SVGEGT. V was cut by 4 bases and J by 6 bases, with 12 bases left in between. CDR3 sequence: CASSLVRPAEAFF. CDR3 DNA sequence: TGTGCCAGCAGTTTAGTCCGTCCTGCTGAAGCTTTCTTT.

The chain combines TRBV28 with TRBJ2-6; D is perhaps TRBD1 (6 bases). The germline gives CDR1 MDHEN, CDR2 SYDVKM. The length of the CDR3 is 14 residues. The V end lost 6 bases, the J end lost 8 bases, and 14 bases lay between the germline ends. Here the CDR3 DNA reads TGTGCCAGCAGATCCCCCAGGGGTCCCAACGTCCTGACTTTC. Its translation: CASRSPRGPNVLTF.

The V call is TRBV2, the J call TRBJ2-1; D is unclear. CDR1 and CDR2 (germline): SNHLY, FYNNEI. This CDR3 is 15 amino acids long. Trimming cost V 5 bases and J 6 bases, with 17 bases left between them. The CDR3 region is CASSPSGPLGNEQFF. The CDR3 DNA follows: TGTGCCAGCAGTCCTTCAGGCCCCCTGGGCAATGAGCAGTTCTTC.

The chain couples TRBV7-7 to TRBJ1-5; D is undetermined. V was trimmed by 6 bases and J by 5 bases, leaving 5 bases between them. The germline V gene encodes CDR1 SSHAT and CDR2 FNYEAQ (reference sequence). The CDR3 covers 11 residues. CDR3 residues: CASRADQPQHF. The CDR3 DNA sequence: TGTGCCAGCAGGGCGGATCAGCCCCAGCATTTT.

This clone has a single count. The rearrangement links TRBV3-1 (or the pseudogene TRBV3-2) to TRBJ2-3, with a weak D call TRBD2 (5 bases). The CDR3 totals 15 residues. V lost 5 bases and J lost 3, with 15 bases in between. Germline CDR1 reads LGHDT; CDR2 reads YNNKEL (reference sequence). As DNA, the CDR3 is TGTGCCAGCAGCGACTTGGCCAGGAGGACAGATACGCAGTATTTT. Translated: CASSDLARRTDTQYF.

The table lists this clone with a few counts. This chain links TRBV5-4 with TRBJ1-6; 7 bases match TRBD1. V shed 4 bases, J shed 7 bases, and the junction held 2 bases outside the gene matches. Looked up from germline, CDR1 is SGHNT and CDR2 is YYREEE (reference sequence). The CDR3 covers 13 residues. Here the CDR3 reads CASSVTGNSPLHF. CDR3 bases: TGTGCCAGCAGCGTGACAGGGAATTCACCCCTCCACTTT.

A single count supports this clone. The CDR3 region has the DNA TGTGCCAGCAGTGAACAGGGGGGCGGCACAGATACGCAGTATTTT. This translates into CASSEQGGGTDTQYF. V and J are TRBV2 and TRBJ2-3; a weak D match, TRBD1 (7 bases). Germline V gene sequence: CDR1 SNHLY, CDR2 FYNNEI. The V gene lost 2 bases and the J gene lost 1 base, with 10 bases spanning the gap. CDR3 length: 15 amino acids.

The V and J genes are TRBV6-5 and TRBJ1-2; TRBD1 might be the D (5 bases). V lost 6 bases and J 7 bases, leaving 18 bases between the germline ends. Germline loops: CDR1 MNHEY, CDR2 SVGAGI. This CDR3 spans 14 amino acids. CDR3 in DNA: TGTGCCAGCAGGACCTCGGGACGGAGGGGTGGCTACACCTTC. Its translation is CASRTSGRRGGYTF.